This TCR beta chain was captured in a study of T cell clonotyping in hematopoietic cell transplantation. Study details: Pretransplant recipient samples were taken after cytoreduction.

In germline, CDR1 is MDHEN, CDR2 SYDVKM. The CDR3 extends over 14 amino acids. Trimming removed 5 bases from V and 0 bases from J, with 11 bases in between. Time point in this sample: recipient sample about 28 days before transplant, after cytoreduction. Study findings and constraints: Graft donor and pretransplant recipient Inverse Simpson Index values predicted broader posttransplant TCR diversity. At the given depth, recipient repertoires were over 95% de novo clonotypes.

The assay was immunoSEQ multiplex PCR, and TCRdb's table has in-frame clones only and misses some. Among more than 20,000 clones listed, 65% to 90% were seen once. With regard to this clone: Its antigen is undetermined.

The TCR comes from a woman aged 60-75 years with acute myeloid leukemia. Some clones in this sample may be carry-over from other donors' samples. This specimen consisted of peripheral blood mononuclear cells, obtained before stem cell transplant. The V call is TRBV28, the J call TRBJ2-7, with D tentatively TRBD2 (5 bases). Written as DNA, the CDR3 is TGTGCCAGCAGTGAATCCGGGATCTCCTACGAGCAGTACTTC. Its protein is CASSESGISYEQYF.